This TCR beta chain is drawn from a study of memory CD4+ T cells and cytomegalovirus serostatus. This clone appeared a few times. Clones were read by immunoSEQ multiplex PCR, and TCRdb kept only the in-frame ones, dropping some. Seen here are 45,000 to 50,000 clones, just under 80% observed once, and the top ten hold 0.78%. Single viable CD3+CD4+CD8-CD45RO+ cells were sorted as the memory CD4+ T cells. Serostatus was set by detecting CMV pp150, pp28, p38, p52 IgG. The CDR3 runs 15 residues. Trimming removed 3 bases from V and 6 bases from J; junction bases left unmatched: 8. Germline loops: CDR1 SNHLY, CDR2 FYNNEI.

J is TRBJ1-1 and V is TRBV2; 9 bases fit TRBD1. The sample taken for sequencing was memory CD4+ T cells from blood. This clonotype was sampled from an adult in good health and CMV-seronegative. As DNA, the CDR3 is TGTGCCAGCAGTGATGGGACAGGGCCGCTTCCTGAAGCTTTCTTT. This codes for CASSDGTGPLPEAFF.